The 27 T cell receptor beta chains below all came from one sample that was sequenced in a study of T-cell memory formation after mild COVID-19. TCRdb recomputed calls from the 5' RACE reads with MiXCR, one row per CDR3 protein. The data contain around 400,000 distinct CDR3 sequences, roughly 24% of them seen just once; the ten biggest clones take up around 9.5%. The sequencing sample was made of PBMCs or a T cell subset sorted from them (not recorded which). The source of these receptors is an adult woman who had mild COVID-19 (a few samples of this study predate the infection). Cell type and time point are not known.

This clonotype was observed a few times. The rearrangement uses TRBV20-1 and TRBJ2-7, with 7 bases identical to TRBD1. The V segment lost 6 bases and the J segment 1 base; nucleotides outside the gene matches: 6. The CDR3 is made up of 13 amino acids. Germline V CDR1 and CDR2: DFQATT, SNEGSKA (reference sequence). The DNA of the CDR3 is TGCAGTGCCTCCGGGACAGATTCCTACGAGCAGTACTTC. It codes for CSASGTDSYEQYF.

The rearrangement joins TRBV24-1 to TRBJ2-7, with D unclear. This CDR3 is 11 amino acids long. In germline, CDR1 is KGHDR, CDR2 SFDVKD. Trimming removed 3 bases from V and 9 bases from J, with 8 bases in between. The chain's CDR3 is CATSDRFGQYF. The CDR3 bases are TGTGCCACCAGTGATAGGTTCGGGCAGTACTTC.

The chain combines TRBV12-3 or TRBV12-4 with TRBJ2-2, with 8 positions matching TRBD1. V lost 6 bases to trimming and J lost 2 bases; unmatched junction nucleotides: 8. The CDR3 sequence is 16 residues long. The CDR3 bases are TGTGCCAGCAGCCGAAGACAGGGGATCAACACCGGGGAGCTGTTTTTT. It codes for CASSRRQGINTGELFF.

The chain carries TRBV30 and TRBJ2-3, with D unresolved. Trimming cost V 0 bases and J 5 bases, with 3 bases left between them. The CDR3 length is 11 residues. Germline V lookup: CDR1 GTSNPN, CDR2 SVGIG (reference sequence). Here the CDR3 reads CAWSVRDTQYF. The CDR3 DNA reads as TGTGCCTGGAGTGTCAGAGATACGCAGTATTTT.

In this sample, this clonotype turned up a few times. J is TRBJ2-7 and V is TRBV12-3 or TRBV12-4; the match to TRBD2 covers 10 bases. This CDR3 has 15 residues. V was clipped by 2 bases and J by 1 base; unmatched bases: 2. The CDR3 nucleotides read TGTGCCAGCAGTTTACGACTAGCGGGTTCCTACGAGCAGTACTTC. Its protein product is CASSLRLAGSYEQYF.

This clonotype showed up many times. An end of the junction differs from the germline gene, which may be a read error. Here the CDR3 DNA reads TGTGCCAGCAGCTTAGTCTACGAGCAGTACTTC. Translating gives CASSLVYEQYF. The rearrangement joins TRBV12-3 or TRBV12-4 to TRBJ2-7; D is uncertain. The CDR3 has 11 amino acids.

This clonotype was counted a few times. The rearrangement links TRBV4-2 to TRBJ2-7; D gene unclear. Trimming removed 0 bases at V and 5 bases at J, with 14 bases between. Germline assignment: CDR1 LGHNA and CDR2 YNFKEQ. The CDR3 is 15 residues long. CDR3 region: CASSQDWQTQDEQYF. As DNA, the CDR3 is TGTGCCAGCAGCCAAGATTGGCAGACGCAGGACGAGCAGTACTTC.

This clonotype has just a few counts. The CDR3 sequence is CASSVSPSSTDTQYF. CDR3 coding DNA: TGTGCCAGCAGCGTCTCCCCATCTAGCACAGATACGCAGTATTTT. This chain joins TRBV9 and TRBJ2-3, with D uncertain. With 2 bases removed from V and 0 bases from J, the gap between germline ends came to 10 bases. This CDR3 region has 15 residues. Germline-derived CDR1 and CDR2 are SGDLS and YYNGEE.

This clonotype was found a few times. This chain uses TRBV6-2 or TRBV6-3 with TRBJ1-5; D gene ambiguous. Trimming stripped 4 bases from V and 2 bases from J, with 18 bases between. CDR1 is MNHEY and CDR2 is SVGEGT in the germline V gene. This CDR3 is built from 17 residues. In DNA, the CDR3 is TGTGCCAGCAGTTGGCACGGAGTGACTAACCGCAATCAGCCCCAGCATTTT. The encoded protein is CASSWHGVTNRNQPQHF.

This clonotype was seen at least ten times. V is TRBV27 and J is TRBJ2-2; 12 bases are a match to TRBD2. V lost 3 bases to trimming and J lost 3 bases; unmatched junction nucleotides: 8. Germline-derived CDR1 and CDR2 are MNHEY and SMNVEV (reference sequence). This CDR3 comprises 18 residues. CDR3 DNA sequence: TGTGCCAGCAGTTTTTACCCGACTAGCGGGAGATACACCGGGGAGCTGTTTTTT. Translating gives CASSFYPTSGRYTGELFF.

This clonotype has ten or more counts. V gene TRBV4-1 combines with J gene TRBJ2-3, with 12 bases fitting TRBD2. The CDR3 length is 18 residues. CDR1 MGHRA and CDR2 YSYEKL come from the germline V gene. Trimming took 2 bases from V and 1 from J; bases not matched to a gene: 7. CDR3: CASSQRLAGGLGTDTQYF. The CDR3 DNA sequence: TGCGCCAGCAGCCAAAGGCTAGCGGGGGGGCTGGGCACAGATACGCAGTATTTT.

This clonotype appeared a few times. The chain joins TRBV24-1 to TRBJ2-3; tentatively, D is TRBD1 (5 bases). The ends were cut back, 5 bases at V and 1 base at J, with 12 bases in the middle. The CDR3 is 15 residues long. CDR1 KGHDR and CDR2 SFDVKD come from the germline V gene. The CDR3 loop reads CATSVYRSGTDTQYF. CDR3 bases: TGTGCCACCAGTGTTTACAGGTCGGGCACAGATACGCAGTATTTT.

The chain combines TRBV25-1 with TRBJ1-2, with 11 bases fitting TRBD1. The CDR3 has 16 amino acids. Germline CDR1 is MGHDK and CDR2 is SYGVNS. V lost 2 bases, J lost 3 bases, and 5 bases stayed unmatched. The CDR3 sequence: CASSEDGTGGDYGYTF. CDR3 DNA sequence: TGTGCCAGCAGTGAAGACGGGACAGGGGGAGACTATGGCTACACCTTC.

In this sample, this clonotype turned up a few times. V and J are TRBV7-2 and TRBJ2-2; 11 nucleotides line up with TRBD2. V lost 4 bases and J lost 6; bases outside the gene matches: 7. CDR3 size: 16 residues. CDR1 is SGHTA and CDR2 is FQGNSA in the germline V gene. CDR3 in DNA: TGTGCCAGCAGCTCCGTTCGACTAGCGGGATCCGGGGAGCTGTTTTTT. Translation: CASSSVRLAGSGELFF.

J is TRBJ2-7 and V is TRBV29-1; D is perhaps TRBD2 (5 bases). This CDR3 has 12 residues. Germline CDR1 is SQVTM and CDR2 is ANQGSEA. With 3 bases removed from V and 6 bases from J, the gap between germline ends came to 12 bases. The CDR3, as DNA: TGCAGCGTTGATTCTAGCTGGGGCGAGCAGTACTTC. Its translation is CSVDSSWGEQYF.

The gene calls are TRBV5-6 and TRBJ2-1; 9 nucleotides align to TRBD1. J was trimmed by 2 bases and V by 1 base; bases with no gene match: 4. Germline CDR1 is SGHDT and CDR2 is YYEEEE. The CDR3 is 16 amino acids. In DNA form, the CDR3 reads TGTGCCAGCAGCTTGACCGGGACAGGGACCTACAATGAGCAGTTCTTC. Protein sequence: CASSLTGTGTYNEQFF.

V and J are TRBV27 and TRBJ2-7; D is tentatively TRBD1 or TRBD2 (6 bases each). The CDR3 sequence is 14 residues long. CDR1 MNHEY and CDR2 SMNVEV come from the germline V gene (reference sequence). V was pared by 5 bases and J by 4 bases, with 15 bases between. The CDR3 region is CASSPSGAGYEQYF. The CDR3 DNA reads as TGTGCCAGCAGTCCATCGGGGGCCGGATACGAGCAGTACTTC.

CDR3: CASSQRLSRTETQYF. CDR3 coding DNA: TGTGCCAGCAGCCAACGGTTAAGCAGGACGGAGACCCAGTACTTC. This chain links TRBV3-1 with TRBJ2-5; no clear D gene. Germline values: CDR1 LGHDT, CDR2 YNNKEL (reference sequence). The ends were cut back, 2 bases at V and 5 bases at J, with 15 bases in the middle. The CDR3 is 15 residues long.

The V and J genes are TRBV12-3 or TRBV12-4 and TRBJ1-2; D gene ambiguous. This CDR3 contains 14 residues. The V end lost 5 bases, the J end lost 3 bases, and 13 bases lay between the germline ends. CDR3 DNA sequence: TGTGCCAGCAGTCCCCGCGGGCAGTACTATGGCTACACCTTC. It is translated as CASSPRGQYYGYTF.

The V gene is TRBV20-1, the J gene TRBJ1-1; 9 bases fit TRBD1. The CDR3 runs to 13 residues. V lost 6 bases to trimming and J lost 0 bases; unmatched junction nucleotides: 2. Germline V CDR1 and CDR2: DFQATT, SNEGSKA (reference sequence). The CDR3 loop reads CSARTGVNTEAFF. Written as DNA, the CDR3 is TGCAGTGCCCGGACAGGGGTGAACACTGAAGCTTTCTTT.

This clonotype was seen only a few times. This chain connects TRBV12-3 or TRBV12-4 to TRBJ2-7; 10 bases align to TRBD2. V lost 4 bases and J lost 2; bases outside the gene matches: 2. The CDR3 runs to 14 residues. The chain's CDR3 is CASSYLAGAYEQYF. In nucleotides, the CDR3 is TGTGCCAGCAGTTACCTAGCGGGGGCCTACGAGCAGTACTTC.

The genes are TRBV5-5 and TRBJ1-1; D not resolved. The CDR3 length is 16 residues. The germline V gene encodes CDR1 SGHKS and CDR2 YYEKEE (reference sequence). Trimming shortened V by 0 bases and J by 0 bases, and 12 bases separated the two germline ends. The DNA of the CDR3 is TGTGCCAGCAGCTTGGTAGTCCGGCTCATGAACACTGAAGCTTTCTTT. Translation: CASSLVVRLMNTEAFF.

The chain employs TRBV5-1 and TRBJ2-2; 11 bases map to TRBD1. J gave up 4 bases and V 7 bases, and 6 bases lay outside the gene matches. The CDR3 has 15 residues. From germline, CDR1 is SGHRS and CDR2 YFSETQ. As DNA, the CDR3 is TGCGCCAGCGGACAGGGGGCCGTGGTCACCGGGGAGCTGTTTTTT. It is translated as CASGQGAVVTGELFF.

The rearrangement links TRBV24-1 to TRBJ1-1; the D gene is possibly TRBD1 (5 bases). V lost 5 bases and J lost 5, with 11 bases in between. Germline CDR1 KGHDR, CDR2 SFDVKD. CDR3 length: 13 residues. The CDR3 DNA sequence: TGTGCCACCAGTGTTCAGGGCGGGACTGAAGCTTTCTTT. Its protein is CATSVQGGTEAFF.

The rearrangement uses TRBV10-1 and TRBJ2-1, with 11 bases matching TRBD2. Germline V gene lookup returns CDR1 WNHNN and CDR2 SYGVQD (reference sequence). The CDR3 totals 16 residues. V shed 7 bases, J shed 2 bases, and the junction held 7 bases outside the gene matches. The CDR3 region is CASKLAGVETYNEQFF. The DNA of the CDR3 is TGCGCCAGCAAACTAGCGGGAGTAGAGACCTACAATGAGCAGTTCTTC.

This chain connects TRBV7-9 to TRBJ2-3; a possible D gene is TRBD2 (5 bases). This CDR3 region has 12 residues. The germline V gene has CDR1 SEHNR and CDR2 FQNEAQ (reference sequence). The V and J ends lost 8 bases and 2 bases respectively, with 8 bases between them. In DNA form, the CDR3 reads TGTGCCAGCGCTAGCCCCACAGATACGCAGTATTTT. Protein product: CASASPTDTQYF.

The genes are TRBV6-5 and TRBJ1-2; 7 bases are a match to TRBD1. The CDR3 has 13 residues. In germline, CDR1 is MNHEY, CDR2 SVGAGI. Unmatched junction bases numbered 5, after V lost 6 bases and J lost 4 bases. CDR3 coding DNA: TGTGCCAGCAGGGACAGGCGCCCCTATGGCTACACCTTC. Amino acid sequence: CASRDRRPYGYTF.